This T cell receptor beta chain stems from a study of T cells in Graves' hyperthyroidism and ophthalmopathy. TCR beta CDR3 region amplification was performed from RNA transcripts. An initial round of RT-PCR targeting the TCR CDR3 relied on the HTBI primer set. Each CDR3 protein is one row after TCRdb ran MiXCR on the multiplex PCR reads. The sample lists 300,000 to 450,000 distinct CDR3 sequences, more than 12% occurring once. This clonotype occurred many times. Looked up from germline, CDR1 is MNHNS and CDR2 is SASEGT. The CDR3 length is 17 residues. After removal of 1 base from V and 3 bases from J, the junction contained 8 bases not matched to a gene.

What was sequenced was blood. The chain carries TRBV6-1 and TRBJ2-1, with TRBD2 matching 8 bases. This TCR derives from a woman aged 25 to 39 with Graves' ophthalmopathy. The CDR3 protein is CASSEGGLGRYYNEQFF. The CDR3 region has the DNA TGTGCCAGCAGTGAAGGGGGACTAGGGCGCTACTACAATGAGCAGTTCTTC.